This TCR beta chain emerged from a study of blood T cell repertoires in COVID-19. The V end was cut by 6 bases, the J end by 0 bases, with 9 bases between. CDR1 and CDR2 (germline): MNHEY, SVGAGI. The CDR3 spans 14 residues. TCRdb's copy holds only in-frame clones and misses some; the assay was immunoSEQ multiplex PCR. The repertoire holds roughly 150,000 clones, around four fifths seen once, with around 2.7% in the top ten. The TCR was taken from a man aged 65 to 79 with acute or convalescent COVID-19. The chain has TRBV6-5 and TRBJ1-5; D might be TRBD1 (6 bases). The sequenced sample consisted of peripheral blood. CDR3 nucleotides: TGTGCCAGCAGGCAGGGGCATAGCAATCAGCCCCAGCATTTT. Translating gives CASRQGHSNQPQHF.